This TCR beta chain originates from a study of blood T cell repertoires in COVID-19. Study as a whole: PBMCs, B-cell-depleted T cells, or T cells provided the cDNA or gDNA that made up the material.

Assay: immunoSEQ multiplex PCR; the TCRdb copy retains only in-frame clones and omits some. Here the sample spans approximately 200,000 clones, around 83% being singletons. The sequence came from a woman aged 40 to 49 with acute COVID-19. Input material: PBMCs or T cells enriched from blood (not recorded which).

CDR3 in amino acids: CSDYGGNYGYTF. Here the CDR3 DNA reads TGCAGCGATTACGGGGGTAACTATGGCTACACCTTC. The chain is built from TRBV29-1 and TRBJ1-2, with D perhaps matching TRBD1 (5 bases). This CDR3 has 12 residues. Germline CDR1 SQVTM, CDR2 ANQGSEA. Trimming removed 7 bases from V and 1 base from J, with 10 bases in between.